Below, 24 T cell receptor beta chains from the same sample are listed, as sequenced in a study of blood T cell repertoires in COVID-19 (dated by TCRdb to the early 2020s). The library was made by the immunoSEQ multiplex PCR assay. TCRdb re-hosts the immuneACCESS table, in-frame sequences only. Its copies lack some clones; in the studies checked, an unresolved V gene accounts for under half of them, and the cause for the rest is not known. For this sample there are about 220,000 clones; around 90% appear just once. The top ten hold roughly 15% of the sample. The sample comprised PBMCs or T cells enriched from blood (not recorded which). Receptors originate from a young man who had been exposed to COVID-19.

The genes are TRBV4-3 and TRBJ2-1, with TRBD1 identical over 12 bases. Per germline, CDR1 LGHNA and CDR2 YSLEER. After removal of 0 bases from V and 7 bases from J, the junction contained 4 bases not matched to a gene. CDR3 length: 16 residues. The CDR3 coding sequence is TGCGCCAGCAGCCAAGAGACGGGACAGGGGGCTAATGAGCAGTTCTTC. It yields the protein CASSQETGQGANEQFF.

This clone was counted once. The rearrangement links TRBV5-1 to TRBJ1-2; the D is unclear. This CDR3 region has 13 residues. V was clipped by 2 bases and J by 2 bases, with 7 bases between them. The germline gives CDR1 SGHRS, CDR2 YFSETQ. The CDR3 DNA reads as TGCGCCAGCAGCTTAACTCACAACTATGGCTACACCTTC. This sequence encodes CASSLTHNYGYTF. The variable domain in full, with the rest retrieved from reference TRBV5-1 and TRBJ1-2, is KAGVTQTPRYLIKTRGQQVTLSCSPISGHRSVSWYQQTPGQGLQFLFEYFSETQRNKGNFPGRFSGRQFSNSRSEMNVSTLELGDSALYLCASSLTHNYGYTFGSGTRLTVV.

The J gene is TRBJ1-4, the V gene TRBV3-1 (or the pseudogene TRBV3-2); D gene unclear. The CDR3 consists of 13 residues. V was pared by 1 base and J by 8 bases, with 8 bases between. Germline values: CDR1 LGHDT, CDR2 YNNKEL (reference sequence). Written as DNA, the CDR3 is TGTGCCAGCAGCCAAGGGGAGAGCGAAAAACTGTTTTTT. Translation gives CASSQGESEKLFF.

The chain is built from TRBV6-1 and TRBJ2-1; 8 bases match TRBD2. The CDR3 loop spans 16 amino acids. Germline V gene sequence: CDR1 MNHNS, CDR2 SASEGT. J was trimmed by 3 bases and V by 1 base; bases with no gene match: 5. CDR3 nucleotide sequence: TGTGCCAGCAGTGAAGAAGCACTAGCGGTCTACAATGAGCAGTTCTTC. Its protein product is CASSEEALAVYNEQFF.

The CDR3 DNA follows: TGTGCCAGCAGCTATCGACAGGGGCGGAACTATGGCTACACCTTC. This codes for CASSYRQGRNYGYTF. The chain combines TRBV7-2 with TRBJ1-2; 8 nucleotides align to TRBD1. This CDR3 contains 15 residues. Per the germline V gene, CDR1 is SGHTA and CDR2 is FQGNSA. Germline trimming cut 4 bases from V and 2 bases from J; bases unmatched to any gene: 6.

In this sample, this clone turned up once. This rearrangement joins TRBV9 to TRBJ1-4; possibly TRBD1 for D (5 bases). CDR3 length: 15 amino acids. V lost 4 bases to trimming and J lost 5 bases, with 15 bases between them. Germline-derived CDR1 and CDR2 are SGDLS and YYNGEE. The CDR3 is CASSNAQGLNEKLFF. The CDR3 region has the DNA TGTGCCAGCAGCAATGCCCAGGGACTCAATGAAAAACTGTTTTTT.

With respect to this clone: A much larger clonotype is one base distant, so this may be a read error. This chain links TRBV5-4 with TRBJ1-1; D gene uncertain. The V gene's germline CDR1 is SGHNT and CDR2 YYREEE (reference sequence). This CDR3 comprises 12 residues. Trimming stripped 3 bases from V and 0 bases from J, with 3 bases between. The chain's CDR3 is CASSSMNTEAFF. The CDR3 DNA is TGTGCCAGCAGCTCAATGAACACTGAAGCTTTCTTT. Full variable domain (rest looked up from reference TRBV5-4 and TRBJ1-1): ETGVTQSPTHLIKTRGQQVTLRCSSQSGHNTVSWYQQALGQGPQFIFQYYREEENGRGNFPPRFSGLQFPNYSSELNVNALELDDSALYLCASSSMNTEAFFGQGTRLTVV.

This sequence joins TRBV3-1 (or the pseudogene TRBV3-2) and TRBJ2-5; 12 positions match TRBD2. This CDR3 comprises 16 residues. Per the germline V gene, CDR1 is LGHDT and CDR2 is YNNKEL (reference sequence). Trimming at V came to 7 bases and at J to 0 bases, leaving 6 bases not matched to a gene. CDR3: CASKTSGGGYQETQYF. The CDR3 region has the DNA TGTGCCAGCAAGACTAGCGGGGGCGGGTACCAAGAGACCCAGTACTTC.

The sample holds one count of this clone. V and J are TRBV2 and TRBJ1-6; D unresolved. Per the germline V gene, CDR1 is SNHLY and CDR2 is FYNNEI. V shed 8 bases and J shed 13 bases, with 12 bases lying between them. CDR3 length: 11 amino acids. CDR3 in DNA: TGTGCCAGCGGGAGGTCCGGTCCCCTCCACTTT. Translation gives CASGRSGPLHF.

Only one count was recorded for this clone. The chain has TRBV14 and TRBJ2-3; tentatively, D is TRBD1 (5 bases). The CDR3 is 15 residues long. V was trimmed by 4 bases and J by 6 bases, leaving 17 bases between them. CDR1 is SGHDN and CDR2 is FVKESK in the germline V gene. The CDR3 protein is CASSPSALSGDTQYF. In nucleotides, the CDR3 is TGTGCCAGCAGCCCATCCGCTCTGTCAGGGGATACGCAGTATTTT.

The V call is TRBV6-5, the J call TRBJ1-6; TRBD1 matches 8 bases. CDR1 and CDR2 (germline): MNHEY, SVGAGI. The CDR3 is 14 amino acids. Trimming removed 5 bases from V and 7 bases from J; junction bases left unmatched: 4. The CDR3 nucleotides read TGTGCCAGCAGTAGGGACAGGACCAATTCACCCCTCCACTTT. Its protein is CASSRDRTNSPLHF.

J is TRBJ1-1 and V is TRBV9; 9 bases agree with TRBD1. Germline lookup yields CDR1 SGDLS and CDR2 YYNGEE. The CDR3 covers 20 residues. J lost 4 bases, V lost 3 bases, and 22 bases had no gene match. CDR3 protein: CASSETSQPGQGRGGTEAFF. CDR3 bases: TGTGCCAGCAGCGAGACAAGCCAGCCGGGACAGGGAAGGGGGGGCACTGAAGCTTTCTTT.

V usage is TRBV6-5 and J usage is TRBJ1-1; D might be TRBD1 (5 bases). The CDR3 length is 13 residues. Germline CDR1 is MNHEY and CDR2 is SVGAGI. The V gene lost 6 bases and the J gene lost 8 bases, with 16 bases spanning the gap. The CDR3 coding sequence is TGTGCCAGCAGCGTTCCGGACAAGAGAGAAGCTTTCTTT. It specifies CASSVPDKREAFF.

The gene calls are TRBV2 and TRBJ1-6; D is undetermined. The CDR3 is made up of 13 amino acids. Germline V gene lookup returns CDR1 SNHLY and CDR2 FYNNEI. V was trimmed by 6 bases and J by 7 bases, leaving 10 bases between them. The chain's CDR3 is CASSTRENSPLHF. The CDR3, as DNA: TGTGCCAGCAGCACCCGAGAGAATTCACCCCTCCACTTT.

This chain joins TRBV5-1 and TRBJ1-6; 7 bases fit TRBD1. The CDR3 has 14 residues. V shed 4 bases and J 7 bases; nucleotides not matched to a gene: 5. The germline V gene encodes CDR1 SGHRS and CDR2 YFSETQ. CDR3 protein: CASSPGTANSPLHF. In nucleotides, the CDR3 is TGCGCCAGCAGCCCAGGGACAGCAAATTCACCCCTCCACTTT.

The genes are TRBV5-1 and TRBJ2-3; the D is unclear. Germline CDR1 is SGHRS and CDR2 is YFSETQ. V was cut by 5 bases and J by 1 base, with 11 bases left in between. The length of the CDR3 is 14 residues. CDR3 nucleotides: TGCGCCAGCAGTCTGTCGAGTGGCACAGATACGCAGTATTTT. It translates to CASSLSSGTDTQYF.

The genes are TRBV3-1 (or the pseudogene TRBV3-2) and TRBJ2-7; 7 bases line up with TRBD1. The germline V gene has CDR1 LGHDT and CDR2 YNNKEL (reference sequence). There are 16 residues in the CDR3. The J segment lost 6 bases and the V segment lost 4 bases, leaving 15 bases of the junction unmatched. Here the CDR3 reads CASSRRQGATNGEQYF. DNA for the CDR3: TGTGCCAGCAGCCGCAGACAGGGCGCGACGAATGGCGAGCAGTACTTC.

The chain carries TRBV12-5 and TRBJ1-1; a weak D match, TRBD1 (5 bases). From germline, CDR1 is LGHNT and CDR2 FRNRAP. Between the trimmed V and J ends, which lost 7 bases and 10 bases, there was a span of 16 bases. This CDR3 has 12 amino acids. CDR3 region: CASAPGGGSAFF. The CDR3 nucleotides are TGTGCTAGTGCCCCCGGGGGGGGTTCAGCTTTCTTT.

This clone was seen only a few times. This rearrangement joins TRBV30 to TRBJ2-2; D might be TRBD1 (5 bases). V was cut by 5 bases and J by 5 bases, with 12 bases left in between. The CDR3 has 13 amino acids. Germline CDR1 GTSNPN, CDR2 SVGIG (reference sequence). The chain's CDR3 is CAWCRVITGELFF. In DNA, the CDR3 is TGTGCCTGGTGCAGGGTTATAACCGGGGAGCTGTTTTTT. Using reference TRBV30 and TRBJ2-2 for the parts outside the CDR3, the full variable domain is SQTIHQWPATLVQPVGSPLSLECTVEGTSNPNLYWYRQAAGRGLQLLFYSVGIGQISSEVPQNLSASRPQDRQFILSSKKLLLSDSGFYLCAWCRVITGELFFGEGSRLTVL.

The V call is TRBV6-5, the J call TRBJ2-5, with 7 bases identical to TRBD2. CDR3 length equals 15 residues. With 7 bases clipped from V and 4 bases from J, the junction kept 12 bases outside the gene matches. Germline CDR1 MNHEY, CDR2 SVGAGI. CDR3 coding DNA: TGTGCCAGCACCCCCTGGGGTCGGGAGGTAGAGACCCAGTACTTC. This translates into CASTPWGREVETQYF.

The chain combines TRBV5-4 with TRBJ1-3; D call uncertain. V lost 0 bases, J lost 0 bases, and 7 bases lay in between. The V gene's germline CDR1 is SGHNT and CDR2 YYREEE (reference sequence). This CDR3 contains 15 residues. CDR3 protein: CASSLGGSSGNTIYF. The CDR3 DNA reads TGTGCCAGCAGCTTGGGCGGTAGCTCTGGAAACACCATATATTTT. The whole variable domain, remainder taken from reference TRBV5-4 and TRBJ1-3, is ETGVTQSPTHLIKTRGQQVTLRCSSQSGHNTVSWYQQALGQGPQFIFQYYREEENGRGNFPPRFSGLQFPNYSSELNVNALELDDSALYLCASSLGGSSGNTIYFGEGSWLTVV.

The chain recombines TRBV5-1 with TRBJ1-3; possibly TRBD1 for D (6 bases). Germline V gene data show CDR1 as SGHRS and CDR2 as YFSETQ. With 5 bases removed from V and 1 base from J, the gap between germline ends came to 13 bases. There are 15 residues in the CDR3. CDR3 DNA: TGCGCCAGCAGTCACAGGGAAGATTCTGGAAACACCATATATTTT. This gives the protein CASSHREDSGNTIYF.

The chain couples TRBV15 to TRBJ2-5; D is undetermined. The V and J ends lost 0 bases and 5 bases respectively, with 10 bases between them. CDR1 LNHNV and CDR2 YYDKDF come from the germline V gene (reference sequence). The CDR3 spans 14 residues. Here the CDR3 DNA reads TGTGCCACCAGCAGAGATAAAACGAGGGAGACCCAGTACTTC. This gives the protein CATSRDKTRETQYF.

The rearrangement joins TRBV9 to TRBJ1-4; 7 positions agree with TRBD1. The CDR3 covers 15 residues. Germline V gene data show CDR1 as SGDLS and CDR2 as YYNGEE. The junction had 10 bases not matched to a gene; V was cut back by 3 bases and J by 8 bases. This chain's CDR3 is CASSAGGTGQEKLFF. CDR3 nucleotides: TGTGCCAGCAGCGCAGGGGGGACGGGCCAAGAAAAACTGTTTTTT.